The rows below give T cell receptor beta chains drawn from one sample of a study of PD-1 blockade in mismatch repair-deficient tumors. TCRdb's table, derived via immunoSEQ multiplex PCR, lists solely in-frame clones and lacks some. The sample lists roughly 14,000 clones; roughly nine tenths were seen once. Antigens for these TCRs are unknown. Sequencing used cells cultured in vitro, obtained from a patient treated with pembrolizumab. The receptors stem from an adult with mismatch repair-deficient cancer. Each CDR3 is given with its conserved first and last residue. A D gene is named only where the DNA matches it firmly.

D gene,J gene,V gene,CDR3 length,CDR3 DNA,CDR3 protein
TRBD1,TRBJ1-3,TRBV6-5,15,TGTGCCAGCAGTTCTGAGACAGGGGTCGGGAACACCATATATTTT,CASSSETGVGNTIYF
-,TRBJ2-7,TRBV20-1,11,TGCAGTGCTAGAGATACCCGGGGGCAGTACTTC,CSARDTRGQYF
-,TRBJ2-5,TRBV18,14,TGTGCCAGCTCACCACAACAGGGTAGAGAGACCCAGTACTTC,CASSPQQGRETQYF
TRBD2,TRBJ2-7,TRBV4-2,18,TGTGCCAGCAGCCTACAAAAGGTAGGAGCGGGGTTAAGCTACGAGCAGTACTTC,CASSLQKVGAGLSYEQYF
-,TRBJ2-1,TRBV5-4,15,TGTGCCAGCAGCTTTCATCAGGGCTCCTACAATGAGCAGTTCTTC,CASSFHQGSYNEQFF
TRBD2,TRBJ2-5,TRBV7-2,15,TGTGCCAGCAGCTCAATAGCGGGAGTGGGGGAGACCCAGTACTTC,CASSSIAGVGETQYF
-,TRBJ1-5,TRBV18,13,TGTGCCAGCTCAGAAACCAACAATCAGCCCCAGCATTTT,CASSETNNQPQHF
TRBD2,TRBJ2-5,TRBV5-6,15,TGTGCCAGCAGCTTCGGGGGGACTAGTCAAGAGACCCAGTACTTC,CASSFGGTSQETQYF
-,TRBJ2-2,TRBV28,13,TGTGCCAGCAGTACAGGGTGGACCGGGGAGCTGTTTTTT,CASSTGWTGELFF
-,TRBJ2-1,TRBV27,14,TGTGCCAGCAGTTTAAGGTTAGCTCTTAATGAGCAGTTCTTC,CASSLRLALNEQFF